This T cell receptor beta chain derives from a study of CD8+ T cells in alopecia areata. Germline values: CDR1 MDHEN, CDR2 SYDVKM. Between the trimmed V and J ends, which lost 10 bases and 3 bases, there was a span of 15 bases. This CDR3 contains 13 residues. Reverse transcription of extracted RNA yielded cDNA, which provided the sequencing template. Some clones are missing from TCRdb's copy, which holds only in-frame ones; the method was immunoSEQ multiplex PCR. The data hold 150,000 to 200,000 clones, with 59% observed a single time. Specimens obtained from alopecia areata patients comprised lesional scalp punch biopsies and peripheral blood. This clone was counted a few times.

The chain carries TRBV28 and TRBJ1-1; D may be TRBD1 (5 bases). This sample comprised CD4+ T cells sorted from blood, obtained at week 0. The sequence derives from a human donor with alopecia areata. The chain's CDR3 is CAIFPPGDTEAFF. Here the CDR3 DNA reads TGTGCCATCTTTCCCCCGGGGGACACTGAAGCTTTCTTT. Full variable domain (rest looked up from reference TRBV28 and TRBJ1-1): DVKVTQSSRYLVKRTGEKVFLECVQDMDHENMFWYRQDPGLGLRLIYFSYDVKMKEKGDIPEGYSVSREKKERFSLILESASTNQTSMYLCAIFPPGDTEAFFGQGTRLTVV.